This entry lists 21 T cell receptor beta chains sequenced from one sample in a study of spatial heterogeneity in lung cancer. As for time point: blood at routine non-recurrence follow-up after resection. TCRdb processed the 5' RACE reads anew with MiXCR; each CDR3 protein has one entry. The data hold 35,000 to 55,000 distinct CDR3 sequences, with about 11% observed a single time. The sample here was PBMCs, taken at follow-up. These receptors all stem from a male donor with early-stage non-small cell lung cancer.

The table lists this clonotype with many counts. V is TRBV6-5 and J is TRBJ2-1, with 9 bases aligning to TRBD2. The germline gives CDR1 MNHEY, CDR2 SVGAGI. The CDR3 length is 13 residues. With 5 bases clipped from V and 5 bases from J, the junction kept 1 base outside the gene matches. The CDR3 reads CASSRTSDNEQFF. DNA of the CDR3: TGTGCCAGCAGTCGGACTAGCGACAATGAGCAGTTCTTC.

This clonotype was recorded a few times. The V and J genes are TRBV24-1 and TRBJ2-2; perhaps TRBD2 as D (5 bases). The germline gives CDR1 KGHDR, CDR2 SFDVKD. The CDR3 has 15 residues. V lost 3 bases and J lost 5, with 12 bases in between. The CDR3 bases are TGTGCCACCAGTGATATCCGGGGAAAAACCGGGGAGCTGTTTTTT. Its translation is CATSDIRGKTGELFF.

There are many counts of this clonotype. The chain recombines TRBV7-2 with TRBJ2-7; 12 bases fit TRBD2. V lost 5 bases and J lost 4; bases outside the gene matches: 6. Germline V CDR1 and CDR2: SGHTA, FQGNSA. CDR3 size: 15 residues. CDR3 sequence (DNA): TGTGCCAGCAGCCCCTCTAGCGGGAGGGTGTACGAGCAGTACTTC. Translated: CASSPSSGRVYEQYF.

The rearrangement joins TRBV7-2 to TRBJ2-4; TRBD1 is a possible D gene (6 bases). V was shortened by 7 bases and J by 3 bases, with 13 bases between the two germline ends. CDR1 and CDR2 from the germline V gene are SGHTA and FQGNSA. The CDR3 contains 14 residues. CDR3 loop: CASMKQGDKNIQYF. CDR3 coding DNA: TGTGCCAGCATGAAACAGGGTGACAAAAACATTCAGTACTTC.

This clonotype was seen at least ten times. The gene calls are TRBV30 and TRBJ2-3; maybe TRBD1 (6 bases). The V end was cut by 1 base, the J end by 2 bases, with 13 bases between. The CDR3 contains 15 residues. The germline V gene encodes CDR1 GTSNPN and CDR2 SVGIG (reference sequence). Here the CDR3 reads CAWSAGDGYTDTQYF. In DNA, the CDR3 is TGTGCCTGGAGTGCAGGGGACGGGTACACAGATACGCAGTATTTT. The full variable domain, rest sourced from reference TRBV30 and TRBJ2-3, is SQTIHQWPATLVQPVGSPLSLECTVEGTSNPNLYWYRQAAGRGLQLLFYSVGIGQISSEVPQNLSASRPQDRQFILSSKKLLLSDSGFYLCAWSAGDGYTDTQYFGPGTRLTVL.

At least ten counts were recorded for this clonotype. This chain connects TRBV9 to TRBJ1-1, with D hard to call. This CDR3 region has 15 residues. Germline CDR1 and CDR2: SGDLS and YYNGEE. V shed 7 bases and J shed 4 bases, with 20 bases lying between them. CDR3 sequence: CASARSLLGSTEAFF. CDR3 nucleotide sequence: TGTGCCAGCGCACGTTCCCTTTTAGGGAGCACTGAAGCTTTCTTT.

This clonotype occurred many times. CDR3 residues: CSARDSGQGGNEQYF. The CDR3 bases are TGCAGTGCTAGAGACTCAGGACAGGGAGGAAACGAGCAGTACTTC. The chain couples TRBV20-1 to TRBJ2-7; 8 bases are shared with TRBD1. CDR3 length equals 15 residues. J lost 5 bases, V lost 0 bases, and 9 bases had no gene match. Germline CDR1 DFQATT, CDR2 SNEGSKA (reference sequence).

The genes are TRBV6-1 and TRBJ2-3, with TRBD2 identical over 9 bases. Trimming removed 2 bases from V and 2 bases from J; junction bases left unmatched: 2. Germline V gives CDR1 MNHNS, CDR2 SASEGT. This CDR3 is 15 amino acids long. The CDR3 sequence: CASSELAGTTDTQYF. The CDR3 DNA reads TGTGCCAGCAGTGAACTAGCGGGAACCACAGATACGCAGTATTTT.

This clonotype was seen many times. The V and J genes are TRBV29-1 and TRBJ2-1, with 8 bases that match TRBD1. This CDR3 is 13 amino acids long. With V trimmed by 3 bases and J by 3 bases, 1 base remained unmatched. CDR1 SQVTM and CDR2 ANQGSEA come from the germline V gene. Written as DNA, the CDR3 is TGCAGCGTTGACGGGACAGGCTACAATGAGCAGTTCTTC. Amino acid sequence: CSVDGTGYNEQFF.

This clonotype was seen repeatedly, ten times or more. The chain uses TRBV2 and TRBJ1-4; tentative D call: TRBD1 (5 bases). This CDR3 has 16 residues. V shed 6 bases and J shed 5 bases, with 19 bases lying between them. From germline, CDR1 is SNHLY and CDR2 FYNNEI. In DNA, the CDR3 is TGTGCCAGCAGAGCTATTATCAGGGTACGGAATGAAAAACTGTTTTTT. Its protein product is CASRAIIRVRNEKLFF.

This chain joins TRBV19 and TRBJ1-1; D remains ambiguous. Per the germline V gene, CDR1 is LNHDA and CDR2 is SQIVND (reference sequence). This CDR3 has 11 residues. V was trimmed by 11 bases and J by 4 bases, leaving 11 bases between them. The CDR3 bases are TGTGCCGCCGGGGAGCGCACTGAAGCTTTCTTT. Amino acids: CAAGERTEAFF.

There are many counts of this clonotype. The gene calls are TRBV4-3 and TRBJ2-3; D unclear. CDR3 length equals 15 residues. V lost 6 bases, J lost 0 bases, and 13 bases lay in between. Germline V CDR1 and CDR2: LGHNA, YSLEER. In DNA form, the CDR3 reads TGCGCCAGCAGTAGGTCGTTCCTGAGCACAGATACGCAGTATTTT. Protein sequence: CASSRSFLSTDTQYF.

The table lists this clonotype with many counts. The chain recombines TRBV12-3 or TRBV12-4 with TRBJ2-7; perhaps TRBD2 as D (7 bases). This CDR3 is built from 14 residues. V lost 5 bases to trimming and J lost 1 base, with 12 bases between them. CDR3 protein: CASSTGGQSYEQYF. The CDR3 nucleotides read TGTGCCAGCAGTACCGGGGGGCAGTCCTACGAGCAGTACTTC.

This clonotype was counted between two and nine times. The V call is TRBV30, the J call TRBJ1-6; D call uncertain. V was cut by 6 bases and J by 7 bases, with 7 bases left in between. This CDR3 is built from 11 residues. Germline V gives CDR1 GTSNPN, CDR2 SVGIG (reference sequence). CDR3 bases: TGTGCCTGCGATGGGAATTCACCCCTCCACTTT. This gives the protein CACDGNSPLHF.

This clonotype was counted at least ten times. The V and J genes are TRBV7-2 and TRBJ1-3; 10 nucleotides align to TRBD1. J lost 8 bases, V lost 3 bases, and 4 bases had no gene match. This CDR3 is built from 14 residues. The germline CDR1 and CDR2 sequences are SGHTA and FQGNSA. DNA for the CDR3: TGTGCCAGCAGCTTCCCGGACAGGGGGTACACCATATATTTT. Residues: CASSFPDRGYTIYF.

The table lists this clonotype with many counts. This chain links TRBV7-2 with TRBJ2-3; the D is unclear. Per the germline V gene, CDR1 is SGHTA and CDR2 is FQGNSA. The CDR3 spans 14 residues. The V end was cut by 5 bases, the J end by 1 base, with 10 bases between. CDR3 DNA sequence: TGTGCCAGCAGCCAAAATCTAGGCACAGATACGCAGTATTTT. This encodes CASSQNLGTDTQYF.

This chain connects TRBV28 to TRBJ1-2; D call uncertain. Germline CDR1 reads MDHEN; CDR2 reads SYDVKM. The CDR3 runs 12 residues. Trimming stripped 3 bases from V and 5 bases from J, with 7 bases between. The CDR3 DNA follows: TGTGCCAGCAGTTTCGCAGAGTATGGCTACACCTTC. Translation gives CASSFAEYGYTF.

This clonotype appeared many times. The chain joins TRBV7-2 to TRBJ1-2, with TRBD1 matching over 8 bases. CDR3 length: 13 residues. Germline V CDR1 and CDR2: SGHTA, FQGNSA. V gave up 1 base and J gave up 6 bases; unmatched junction bases: 1. The CDR3 loop is CASSLVQGDGYTF. As DNA, the CDR3 is TGTGCCAGCAGCTTAGTACAGGGGGATGGCTACACCTTC.

This clonotype occurred many times. The chain uses TRBV20-1 and TRBJ2-7; D gene ambiguous. Germline V gene sequence: CDR1 DFQATT, CDR2 SNEGSKA (reference sequence). The CDR3 loop spans 14 amino acids. With 5 bases removed from V and 0 bases from J, the gap between germline ends came to 14 bases. The CDR3 DNA reads TGCAGTGCTGCCATAGGCGGAGCCTCCTACGAGCAGTACTTC. It encodes CSAAIGGASYEQYF.

The CDR3 sequence is CASSSGGAYEQYF. The CDR3 nucleotides read TGTGCCAGCAGTTCTGGCGGAGCCTACGAGCAGTACTTC. This chain connects TRBV12-3 or TRBV12-4 to TRBJ2-7; D gene uncertain. V lost 4 bases and J 2 bases, leaving 9 bases between the germline ends. The length of the CDR3 is 13 residues.

The V call is TRBV7-3, the J call TRBJ2-7; D not certain. Trimming cost V 1 base and J 2 bases, with 15 bases left between them. The CDR3 has 16 residues. Germline V gene lookup returns CDR1 SGHTA and CDR2 FQGTGA. CDR3 in amino acids: CASSLNAGPSAYEQYF. CDR3 coding DNA: TGTGCCAGCAGCTTAAATGCTGGTCCGTCCGCCTACGAGCAGTACTTC.